This is a list of T cell receptor beta chains from one sample in a study of Graves' ophthalmopathy and Graves' hyperthyroidism. MiXCR, run by TCRdb on the multiplex PCR reads, gives a single entry per CDR3 protein. The profile covers around 1,200,000 distinct CDR3 sequences, with around a third appearing a single time and roughly 11% taken by the ten largest. Material for sequencing was peripheral blood or thyroid tissue (not recorded which). Every receptor here comes from an adult man with Graves' hyperthyroidism. Both conserved end residues are part of each CDR3. The order of the fields is D gene, V gene, J gene, clone size, CDR3 DNA, CDR3 protein. A D gene is named only where the DNA matches it firmly. The size entry is marked missing in some rows and otherwise reads once, few, many or a size class.

d_call: -
v_call: TRBV19
j_call: TRBJ2-7
clone_size: many
cdr3_nt: TGTGCCACCGAAACTGGCTACGAGCAGTACTTC
cdr3_aa: CATETGYEQYF

d_call: -
v_call: TRBV2
j_call: TRBJ1-6
clone_size: -
cdr3_nt: TGTGCCAGCTTAGACACAGGGAATTCACCCCTCCACTTT
cdr3_aa: CASLDTGNSPLHF

d_call: -
v_call: TRBV19
j_call: TRBJ1-5
clone_size: many
cdr3_nt: TGTGCCAGTAGGGAACTAGTTGAGCCCCAGCATTTT
cdr3_aa: CASRELVEPQHF

d_call: -
v_call: TRBV7-8
j_call: TRBJ1-2
clone_size: many
cdr3_nt: TGTGCCAGCAGCTTATCGGGTGACTATGGCTACACCTTC
cdr3_aa: CASSLSGDYGYTF

d_call: -
v_call: TRBV7-3
j_call: TRBJ2-7
clone_size: -
cdr3_nt: TGTGCCAGCAGCTTAGACGGGGGAGGAATTTACGAGCAGTACTTC
cdr3_aa: CASSLDGGGIYEQYF

d_call: -
v_call: TRBV19
j_call: TRBJ2-2
clone_size: -
cdr3_nt: TGTGCCAGTAGTATCGGGGGAGAGAACACTGGGGAGCTGTTTTTT
cdr3_aa: CASSIGGENTGELFF

d_call: TRBD1
v_call: TRBV29-1
j_call: TRBJ1-2
clone_size: many
cdr3_nt: TGCAGCGTTCAAGACAGGGCAGTCTATGGCTACACCTTC
cdr3_aa: CSVQDRAVYGYTF

d_call: -
v_call: TRBV15
j_call: TRBJ1-4
clone_size: many
cdr3_nt: TGTGCCACCAGCAGAATGAATAATGAAAAACTGTTTTTT
cdr3_aa: CATSRMNNEKLFF

d_call: TRBD1
v_call: TRBV29-1
j_call: TRBJ1-2
clone_size: -
cdr3_nt: TGCAGCGTCTCCGGGACAGCACATGGCTACACCTTC
cdr3_aa: CSVSGTAHGYTF

d_call: -
v_call: TRBV19
j_call: TRBJ1-5
clone_size: many
cdr3_nt: TGTGCCAGTAGTTTACAGGGAACCAATCAGCCCCAGCATTTT
cdr3_aa: CASSLQGTNQPQHF

d_call: -
v_call: TRBV4-3
j_call: TRBJ2-5
clone_size: many
cdr3_nt: TGCGCCAGCAGCCAAGATAGGGGACCCCAAGAGACCCAGTACTTC
cdr3_aa: CASSQDRGPQETQYF

d_call: TRBD2
v_call: TRBV19
j_call: TRBJ2-3
clone_size: -
cdr3_nt: TGTGCCAGTAGTACGAGCGGGGAGAATACGCAGTATTTT
cdr3_aa: CASSTSGENTQYF

d_call: TRBD1
v_call: TRBV10-3
j_call: TRBJ1-3
clone_size: few
cdr3_nt: TGTGCCAGCACCGACGGACAGGGGACAATCTCTGGAAACACCATATATTTT
cdr3_aa: CASTDGQGTISGNTIYF

d_call: -
v_call: TRBV24-1
j_call: TRBJ1-1
clone_size: many
cdr3_nt: TGTGCCACCAGTGATGTCGACCGGGACACTGGGAACACTGAAGCTTTCTTT
cdr3_aa: CATSDVDRDTGNTEAFF

d_call: TRBD2
v_call: TRBV18
j_call: TRBJ2-7
clone_size: -
cdr3_nt: TGTGCCAGCTCACCATACAGTCAGGGACTATCCTCCTACGAGCAGTACTTC
cdr3_aa: CASSPYSQGLSSYEQYF

d_call: TRBD2
v_call: TRBV28
j_call: TRBJ2-5
clone_size: -
cdr3_nt: TGTGCCAGCATCAATGGGGGGGTCCGAGAGACCCAGTACTTC
cdr3_aa: CASINGGVRETQYF

d_call: TRBD1
v_call: TRBV10-3
j_call: TRBJ2-7
clone_size: many
cdr3_nt: TGTGCCAGCAGTTGGCGAGGGGGCCCCTACGAGCAGTACTTC
cdr3_aa: CASSWRGGPYEQYF

d_call: -
v_call: TRBV18
j_call: TRBJ1-1
clone_size: once
cdr3_nt: TGTGCCAGCTCACCGCAACAGGGAACTGAAGCTTTCTTT
cdr3_aa: CASSPQQGTEAFF

d_call: -
v_call: TRBV7-2
j_call: TRBJ2-7
clone_size: many
cdr3_nt: TGTGCCAGCAGCTTAAAGACAGCTTACGAGCAGTACTTC
cdr3_aa: CASSLKTAYEQYF

d_call: -
v_call: TRBV2
j_call: TRBJ1-1
clone_size: -
cdr3_nt: TGTGCCAGCAGTGAAACGATTGGGTCGGGTCGGCGAGCTTTCTTT
cdr3_aa: CASSETIGSGRRAFF

d_call: TRBD1
v_call: TRBV19
j_call: TRBJ1-2
clone_size: many
cdr3_nt: TGTGCCAACCAGACAGGGTGCAGAGGCGACTATGGCTACACCTTC
cdr3_aa: CANQTGCRGDYGYTF

d_call: -
v_call: TRBV9
j_call: TRBJ2-5
clone_size: -
cdr3_nt: TGTGCCAGCAGCGTAGGGGAGGGGGCGGGGGAAGAGACCCAGTACTTC
cdr3_aa: CASSVGEGAGEETQYF

d_call: -
v_call: TRBV25-1
j_call: TRBJ2-7
clone_size: -
cdr3_nt: TGTGCCAGCAGCCAACAGGTTTCCTACGAGCAGTACTTC
cdr3_aa: CASSQQVSYEQYF

d_call: -
v_call: TRBV20-1
j_call: TRBJ1-5
clone_size: many
cdr3_nt: TGCAGTGCTAGAGCTGGTTTGTCGGGTCAGCCCCAGCATTTT
cdr3_aa: CSARAGLSGQPQHF

d_call: -
v_call: TRBV2
j_call: TRBJ1-2
clone_size: -
cdr3_nt: TGTGCCAGCCTGGGGGGGGTACACTATGGCTACACCTTC
cdr3_aa: CASLGGVHYGYTF

d_call: TRBD1
v_call: TRBV12-3/TRBV12-4
j_call: TRBJ1-5
clone_size: -
cdr3_nt: TGTGCCAGCAGACGAGGCCCGGGACAGGGGGAGAGTAGCAATCAGCCCCAGCATTTT
cdr3_aa: CASRRGPGQGESSNQPQHF

d_call: -
v_call: TRBV29-1
j_call: TRBJ1-1
clone_size: many
cdr3_nt: TGCAGCGTTGAATCCTTTAATAGACAGAACTACAGGGATTTT
cdr3_aa: CSVESFNRQNYRDF

d_call: -
v_call: TRBV11-2
j_call: TRBJ2-6
clone_size: many
cdr3_nt: TGTGCCAGCTCCCCCAGGGGACCCTCGCCATCTGGGGCCAACGTCCTGACTTTC
cdr3_aa: CASSPRGPSPSGANVLTF

d_call: TRBD1
v_call: TRBV2
j_call: TRBJ1-1
clone_size: -
cdr3_nt: TGTGCCAGCGCGGAACCAGGGGGCATCACTGAAGCTTTCTTT
cdr3_aa: CASAEPGGITEAFF

d_call: -
v_call: TRBV20-1
j_call: TRBJ1-6
clone_size: -
cdr3_nt: TGCAGTGCTAGAGATCTGAGGGGGGGGCAGGATTCACCCCTCCACTTT
cdr3_aa: CSARDLRGGQDSPLHF

d_call: TRBD1
v_call: TRBV7-9
j_call: TRBJ1-1
clone_size: many
cdr3_nt: TGCGCCAGCAGGGGACAGGGAAACACTGAAGCTTTCTTT
cdr3_aa: CASRGQGNTEAFF

d_call: TRBD1
v_call: TRBV29-1
j_call: TRBJ2-7
clone_size: -
cdr3_nt: TGCAGCGTTGAACCGGGGACAGGAGAGCAGTACTTC
cdr3_aa: CSVEPGTGEQYF

d_call: -
v_call: TRBV9
j_call: TRBJ2-2
clone_size: -
cdr3_nt: TGTGCCAGCAGCGTTTTACAGACCACCGGGGAGCTGTTTTTT
cdr3_aa: CASSVLQTTGELFF

d_call: -
v_call: TRBV4-3
j_call: TRBJ1-1
clone_size: -
cdr3_nt: TGCGCCAGCAGCCAGATCGGGGGGGGCCCGATGAACACTGAAGCTTTCTTT
cdr3_aa: CASSQIGGGPMNTEAFF

d_call: TRBD1
v_call: TRBV7-8
j_call: TRBJ1-4
clone_size: -
cdr3_nt: TGTGCCAGCAGGTCTGGGACAGGGAATAATGAAAAACTGTTTTTT
cdr3_aa: CASRSGTGNNEKLFF

d_call: TRBD1
v_call: TRBV11-2
j_call: TRBJ2-7
clone_size: many
cdr3_nt: TGTGCCAGCAACCCCGGGACAGCAGCCTACGAGCAGTACTTC
cdr3_aa: CASNPGTAAYEQYF

d_call: -
v_call: TRBV11-3
j_call: TRBJ1-1
clone_size: few
cdr3_nt: TGTGCCAGCAGGTCGGGGGAAGGGTTGGTCACTGAAGCTTTCTTT
cdr3_aa: CASRSGEGLVTEAFF

d_call: -
v_call: TRBV25-1
j_call: TRBJ2-7
clone_size: many
cdr3_nt: TGTGCCAGCAGTCCCCAGGGAGTCTCCTACGAGCAGTACTTC
cdr3_aa: CASSPQGVSYEQYF

d_call: -
v_call: TRBV7-9
j_call: TRBJ1-2
clone_size: -
cdr3_nt: TGTGCCAGCAGCTTAGAGGTCGGGTCCTACCCCATTCACTATGGCTACACCTTC
cdr3_aa: CASSLEVGSYPIHYGYTF

d_call: TRBD1
v_call: TRBV7-9
j_call: TRBJ2-7
clone_size: -
cdr3_nt: TGTGCCAGCAGCGGGTGGACAGGCCCCTCCGGCGAGCAGTACTTC
cdr3_aa: CASSGWTGPSGEQYF

d_call: -
v_call: TRBV5-6
j_call: TRBJ1-6
clone_size: -
cdr3_nt: TGTGCCAGCAGCTTTTCGGTCGGGGACGGCGATAATTCACCCCTCCACTTT
cdr3_aa: CASSFSVGDGDNSPLHF